The entry below describes one TCR beta chain. The data are from a study of OX40 agonist ivuxolimab in advanced cancers. In germline, CDR1 is MDHEN, CDR2 SYDVKM. J was trimmed by 5 bases and V by 6 bases; bases with no gene match: 6. The CDR3 length is 15 residues. Sequenced by immunoSEQ multiplex PCR; TCRdb stores in-frame clones only, minus some. This sample carries approximately 67,000 clones, approximately 91% of them seen once, and the ten largest clones take 2.2%. The gene calls are TRBV28 and TRBJ2-2, with TRBD2 matching over 10 bases. This specimen was CD4+ or CD8+ T cells sorted from blood, taken in a trial of the OX40 agonist ivuxolimab. The sequence came from an adult with an advanced solid tumor such as melanoma, head and neck, liver or kidney cancer. As DNA, the CDR3 is TGTGCCAGCAGGAGAGCGGGAGGGCGAACCGGGGAGCTGTTTTTT. Residues: CASRRAGGRTGELFF.